The clone carrying this T cell receptor (beta chain) was picked up one time. The sample is drawn from a study of blood T cell repertoires in COVID-19. Study-level background: COVID-19 samples collected from the United States, Italy and Spain covered acute and convalescent phases. Sources were T cells, B-cell-depleted T cells, or PBMCs; the material itself was cDNA or gDNA.

Libraries were prepared by immunoSEQ multiplex PCR; TCRdb keeps only in-frame clonotypes and omits some of them. The sample carries roughly 60,000 clones, almost 95% recorded once. Germline trimming cut 4 bases from V and 2 bases from J; bases unmatched to any gene: 10. Germline V CDR1 and CDR2: LGHDT, YNNKEL (reference sequence). The CDR3 length is 17 residues. The chain links TRBV3-1 (or the pseudogene TRBV3-2) to TRBJ1-3; 8 bases are shared with TRBD1. Sequenced sample: peripheral blood. This clonotype originated in a man aged 50 to 59 with active COVID-19. CDR3 DNA sequence: TGTGCCAGCAGCCCCCTACGCCGGACAGGGCCTGGAAACACCATATATTTT. It encodes CASSPLRRTGPGNTIYF.